The clone carrying this T cell receptor beta chain came up a few times. Its target is not known. Only CD45RO-negative cells positively selected for CCR7 counted as naive CD8 cells, so terminally differentiated effector memory CD45RA+ cells were excluded. Profiled with immunoSEQ multiplex PCR; TCRdb holds only in-frame clones, not every one. The sample holds just over 2,000,000 clones, about 94% seen once. The source of the sample is a study of shared clonotypes between healthy human individuals. General study points: What naive subsets generally showed was a larger estimated richness than memory subsets showed.

The source is a young man in good health. Specimen: naive CD8+ T cells sorted from blood.

This CDR3 is CASSADSPLHF. The CDR3 DNA is TGTGCCAGCAGTGCAGATTCACCCCTCCACTTT. V is TRBV28 and J is TRBJ1-6; D not certain. The CDR3 length is 11 residues. Looked up from germline, CDR1 is MDHEN and CDR2 is SYDVKM. With 5 bases removed from V and 8 bases from J, the gap between germline ends came to 4 bases.